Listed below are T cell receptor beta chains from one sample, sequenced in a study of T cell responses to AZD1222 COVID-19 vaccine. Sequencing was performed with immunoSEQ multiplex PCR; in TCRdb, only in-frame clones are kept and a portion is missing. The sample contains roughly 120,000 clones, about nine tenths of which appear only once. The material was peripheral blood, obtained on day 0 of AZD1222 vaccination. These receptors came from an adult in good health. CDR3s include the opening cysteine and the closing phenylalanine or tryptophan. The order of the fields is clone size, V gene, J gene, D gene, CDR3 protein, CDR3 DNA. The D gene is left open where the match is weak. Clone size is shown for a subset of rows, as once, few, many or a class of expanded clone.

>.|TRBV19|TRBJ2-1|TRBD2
CASSIRDGLAGEQFF
TGTGCCAGTAGTATCCGGGATGGACTAGCCGGTGAGCAGTTCTTC
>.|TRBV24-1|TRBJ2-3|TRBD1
CATSDTTGARGTDTQYF
TGTGCCACCAGTGATACGACAGGGGCGCGGGGAACAGATACGCAGTATTTT
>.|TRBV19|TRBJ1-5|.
CASSFDRLPNQPQHF
TGTGCCAGTAGTTTTGACCGACTCCCCAATCAGCCCCAGCATTTT
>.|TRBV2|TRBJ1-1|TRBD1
CASAQGAVTEAFF
TGTGCCAGTGCCCAGGGGGCCGTCACTGAAGCTTTCTTT
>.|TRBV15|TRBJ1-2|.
CATSISVGVLNYGYTF
TGTGCCACCAGCATCTCAGTTGGGGTACTAAACTATGGCTACACCTTC
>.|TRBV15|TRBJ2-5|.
CATGSKVAKTQYF
TGTGCCACGGGGAGTAAAGTAGCAAAGACCCAGTACTTC
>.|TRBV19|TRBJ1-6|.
CASSPDSESYNSPLHF
TGTGCCAGTAGTCCCGACAGTGAATCCTATAATTCACCCCTCCACTTT
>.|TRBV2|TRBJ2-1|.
CASRAYEQFF
TGTGCCAGCCGAGCCTATGAGCAGTTCTTC
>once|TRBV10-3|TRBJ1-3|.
CAIMGNGNTIYF
TGTGCCATCATGGGCAACGGAAACACCATATATTTT
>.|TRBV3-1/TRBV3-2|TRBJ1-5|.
CASSKAYSNQPQHF
TGTGCCAGCAGTAAAGCTTATAGCAATCAGCCCCAGCATTTT
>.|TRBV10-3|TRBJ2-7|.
CAISESPNQGYEQYF
TGTGCCATCAGTGAGTCCCCGAATCAGGGATACGAGCAGTACTTC
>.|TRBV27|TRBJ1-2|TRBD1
CASSLRGQGAPRGYTF
TGTGCCAGCAGTCTTAGAGGACAGGGGGCGCCTCGTGGCTACACCTTC
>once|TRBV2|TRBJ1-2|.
CASSEFDYGYTF
TGTGCCAGCAGTGAATTCGACTATGGCTACACCTTC
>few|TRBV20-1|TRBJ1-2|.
CSASHEGGRYGYTF
TGCAGTGCTAGTCACGAGGGAGGGAGATATGGCTACACCTTC
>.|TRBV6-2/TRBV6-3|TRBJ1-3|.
CASSYGGNTIYF
TGTGCCAGCAGTTACGGCGGAAACACCATATATTTT
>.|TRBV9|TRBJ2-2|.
CASSRVWATNTGELFF
TGTGCCAGCAGCAGAGTGTGGGCGACCAACACCGGGGAGCTGTTTTTT
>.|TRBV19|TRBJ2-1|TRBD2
CASRPTSGGYTYNEQFF
TGTGCCAGTAGACCCACTAGCGGGGGGTACACCTACAATGAGCAGTTCTTC
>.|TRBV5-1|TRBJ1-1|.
CASSEDWGAGDTEAFF
TGCGCCAGCAGCGAGGATTGGGGCGCGGGGGACACTGAAGCTTTCTTT
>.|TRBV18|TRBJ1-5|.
CASSPQWGNSNQPQHF
TGTGCCAGCTCACCCCAGTGGGGGAATAGCAATCAGCCCCAGCATTTT
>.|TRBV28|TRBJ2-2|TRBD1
CASKVPGQATTGELFF
TGTGCCAGCAAAGTTCCGGGACAGGCAACCACCGGGGAGCTGTTTTTT
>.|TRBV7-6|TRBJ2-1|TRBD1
CASSRDRAYNEQFF
TGTGCCAGCAGCCGGGACAGGGCATACAATGAGCAGTTCTTC
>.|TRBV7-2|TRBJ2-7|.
CASSSPIGTQYEQYF
TGTGCCAGCAGCTCGCCCATAGGGACCCAATACGAGCAGTACTTC
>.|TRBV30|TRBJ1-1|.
CAWSPFTRYTEAFF
TGTGCCTGGAGTCCTTTTACTAGGTACACTGAAGCTTTCTTT
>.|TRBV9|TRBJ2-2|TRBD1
CASSVAGGARTGELFF
TGTGCCAGCAGCGTAGCAGGGGGCGCAAGAACCGGGGAGCTGTTTTTT
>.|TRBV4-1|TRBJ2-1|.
CASSQARGNEQFF
TGCGCCAGCAGCCAAGCTAGGGGCAATGAGCAGTTCTTC
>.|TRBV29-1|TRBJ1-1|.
CTARGLNTEAFF
TGCACCGCTCGGGGGCTGAACACTGAAGCTTTCTTT
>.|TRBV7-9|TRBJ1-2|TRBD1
CASAGSRGHHGYTF
TGTGCCAGCGCCGGGAGCAGGGGGCATCATGGCTACACCTTC
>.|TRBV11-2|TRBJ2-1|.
CASSLDTSSYNEQFF
TGTGCCAGCAGCTTAGATACTAGCTCCTACAATGAGCAGTTCTTC
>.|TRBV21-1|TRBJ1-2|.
CASRYRVGYGYTF
TGTGCCAGCAGGTACAGGGTTGGCTATGGCTACACCTTC
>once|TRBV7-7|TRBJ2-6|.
CASSLGGANVLTF
TGTGCCAGCAGCTTAGGTGGGGCCAACGTCCTGACTTTC
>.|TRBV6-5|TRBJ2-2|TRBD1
CASSSTGSGTGELFF
TGTGCCAGCAGTTCGACAGGGTCGGGCACCGGGGAGCTGTTTTTT
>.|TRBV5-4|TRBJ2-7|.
CASSSWNYEQYF
TGTGCCAGCAGCTCTTGGAACTACGAGCAGTACTTC
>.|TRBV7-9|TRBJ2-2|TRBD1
CASSLGATGGNTGELFF
TGTGCCAGCAGCTTGGGGGCCACAGGGGGTAACACCGGGGAGCTGTTTTTT
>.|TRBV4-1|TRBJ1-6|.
CASSQDPESLWGNSPLHF
TGCGCCAGCAGCCAAGATCCGGAGAGCCTCTGGGGTAATTCACCCCTCCACTTT
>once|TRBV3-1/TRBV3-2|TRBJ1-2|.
CASSRDQTGLRGYTF
TGTGCCAGCAGCCGGGACCAAACAGGGTTGAGGGGCTACACCTTC
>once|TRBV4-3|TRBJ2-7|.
CAQPPGGDMYEQYF
TGCGCTCAACCTCCGGGGGGCGATATGTATGAGCAGTACTTC
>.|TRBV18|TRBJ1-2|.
CASSPQQVSRGYTF
TGTGCCAGCTCACCACAACAGGTCTCCAGGGGCTACACCTTC
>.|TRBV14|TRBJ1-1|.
CASSPQLSNTEAFF
TGTGCCAGCAGCCCACAACTATCGAACACTGAAGCTTTCTTT
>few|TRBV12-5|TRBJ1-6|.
CASGSRGSYNSPLHF
TGTGCTAGTGGTTCAAGGGGGTCTTATAATTCACCCCTCCACTTT
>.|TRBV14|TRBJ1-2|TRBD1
CASSRTGLGYGYTF
TGTGCCAGCAGCCGGACAGGCCTCGGGTATGGCTACACCTTC
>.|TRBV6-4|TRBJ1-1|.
CASSLDAGDTEAFF
TGTGCCAGCAGTTTAGACGCCGGGGACACTGAAGCTTTCTTT
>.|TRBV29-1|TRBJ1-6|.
CSGRLDRNSPLHF
TGCAGCGGCCGACTTGATAGAAATTCACCCCTCCACTTT
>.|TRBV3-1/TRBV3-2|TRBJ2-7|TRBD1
CASSQGIRAGGRAEQYF
TGTGCCAGCAGCCAAGGGATCCGGGCAGGGGGACGCGCCGAGCAGTACTTC
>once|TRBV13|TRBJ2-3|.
CASSGGMTDTQYF
TGTGCCAGCAGCGGGGGGATGACAGATACGCAGTATTTT